The 25 T cell receptor beta chains below come from one sample, sequenced in a study of T cell repertoires in cytomegalovirus infection. These receptors are not linked to any known antigen. TCRdb passed the reads through MiXCR, listing each CDR3 protein once. The sample shows fewer than 1,000,000 distinct CDR3 sequences, 31% of them seen only once. Source: cultured CD8+ T cells from PBMCs, taken from culture after CMV antigen stimulation. The receptors were sampled from a human donor in good health (CMV status not recorded). Some clones in this sample may be carry-over from other donors' samples.

This chain uses TRBV29-1 with TRBJ2-1; tentative D call: TRBD1 (5 bases). Germline V lookup: CDR1 SQVTM, CDR2 ANQGSEA. The V end lost 7 bases, the J end lost 1 base, and 14 bases lay between the germline ends. CDR3 length: 14 residues. This CDR3 is CSGVSGLSYNEQFF. DNA for the CDR3: TGCAGCGGGGTCTCAGGGCTTTCCTACAATGAGCAGTTCTTC.

This clonotype was detected only a few times. The chain couples TRBV14 to TRBJ1-1; D may be TRBD1 (5 bases). With 0 bases removed from V and 6 bases from J, the gap between germline ends came to 17 bases. CDR3 length equals 16 residues. CDR1 and CDR2 from the germline V gene are SGHDN and FVKESK. CDR3 sequence reads: CASSQDSSFWGPEAFF. DNA of the CDR3: TGTGCCAGCAGCCAAGATTCGTCTTTTTGGGGACCTGAAGCTTTCTTT.

In the case of this clonotype: A much larger clone lies a single base off, so this may be a read error. The chain employs TRBV7-6 and TRBJ1-4, with a tentative D call TRBD1 (6 bases). The germline V gene encodes CDR1 SGHVS and CDR2 FNYEAQ. The length of the CDR3 is 15 residues. CDR3 coding DNA: TGTGCCAGCAGCCCGGAGGGGGGGGCTAATGAAAAACTGTATTTT. It translates to CASSPEGGANEKLYF.

Only a few counts were recorded for this clonotype. The chain uses TRBV11-3 and TRBJ2-1, with D possibly TRBD1 on 5 matching bases. V was cut by 4 bases and J by 7 bases, with 8 bases left in between. The CDR3 has 12 amino acids. Germline CDR1 is SGHNT and CDR2 is YENEEA. CDR3 nucleotides: TGTGCCAGCAGCTCACAGGAAAATGAGCAGTTCTTC. Amino acids: CASSSQENEQFF.

The V and J genes are TRBV2 and TRBJ1-1; D gene unclear. Germline V gene sequence: CDR1 SNHLY, CDR2 FYNNEI. The CDR3 loop spans 15 amino acids. The V end was cut by 7 bases, the J end by 0 bases, with 15 bases between. The CDR3 DNA reads TGTGCCAGCATATGGAGCAGACAAATGAACACTGAAGCTTTCTTT. Translated: CASIWSRQMNTEAFF.

In this sample, this clonotype is medium-sized. This chain links TRBV7-2 with TRBJ1-1; D is uncertain. In germline, CDR1 is SGHTA, CDR2 FQGNSA. The V end lost 8 bases, the J end lost 0 bases, and 13 bases lay between the germline ends. CDR3 length equals 14 residues. This CDR3 is CASGTRVVNTEAFF. CDR3 nucleotides: TGTGCCAGCGGCACAAGGGTCGTGAACACTGAAGCTTTCTTT.

The V and J genes are TRBV7-9 and TRBJ1-2; 7 positions match TRBD1. The V and J ends lost 0 bases and 8 bases, in that order; junction bases with no gene match: 0. CDR1 SEHNR and CDR2 FQNEAQ come from the germline V gene (reference sequence). CDR3 length equals 12 residues. CDR3 nucleotide sequence: TGTGCCAGCAGCTTAGCGGACAGGGGCTACACCTTC. Translation gives CASSLADRGYTF.

This clonotype was observed at least ten times. The chain couples TRBV12-3 or TRBV12-4 to TRBJ2-1, with 10 bases fitting TRBD1. V lost 8 bases and J lost 5; bases outside the gene matches: 3. The CDR3 extends over 13 amino acids. CDR3 amino acids: CASGTGANNEQFF. CDR3 DNA: TGTGCCAGCGGGACAGGGGCGAACAATGAGCAGTTCTTC.

The chain combines TRBV10-3 with TRBJ1-2; 10 bases match TRBD1. Germline CDR1 is ENHRY and CDR2 is SYGVKD. CDR3 length equals 15 residues. V trimming: 5 bases; J trimming: 4 bases; junction bases outside the gene matches: 7. The CDR3 DNA reads as TGTGCCATCAGTTGGACAGGGGGAAATAGCTATGGCTACACCTTC. Translation gives CAISWTGGNSYGYTF.

This sequence joins TRBV12-5 and TRBJ1-5; perhaps TRBD1 as D (6 bases). The CDR3 consists of 14 residues. With 1 base removed from V and 9 bases from J, the gap between germline ends came to 13 bases. In germline, CDR1 is LGHNT, CDR2 FRNRAP. The CDR3 reads CASGLGGGEGPQHF. The DNA for the CDR3 is TGTGCTAGTGGTTTGGGAGGGGGGGAAGGGCCCCAGCATTTT.

There are a few counts of this clonotype. The rearrangement joins TRBV27 to TRBJ2-1; D ambiguous. Germline V gene data show CDR1 as MNHEY and CDR2 as SMNVEV (reference sequence). The CDR3 covers 15 residues. Trimming took 5 bases from V and 1 from J, leaving 12 bases between them. CDR3 in DNA: TGTGCCAGCAGTGCTGGCGGTCGGTCCTACAATGAGCAGTTCTTC. Amino acid sequence: CASSAGGRSYNEQFF.

V and J are TRBV7-2 and TRBJ1-3; D gene uncertain. Trimming shortened V by 5 bases and J by 4 bases, and 6 bases separated the two germline ends. CDR3 length: 12 residues. Germline CDR1 and CDR2: SGHTA and FQGNSA. The DNA for the CDR3 is TGTGCCAGCAGCCCTGCGGGAAACACCATATATTTT. Its translation is CASSPAGNTIYF.

V and J are TRBV12-3 or TRBV12-4 and TRBJ2-1, with 10 positions matching TRBD2. The V segment lost 7 bases and the J segment 7 bases; nucleotides outside the gene matches: 4. The CDR3 extends over 13 amino acids. CDR3 in DNA: TGTGCCAGCACAGCGGGGGGGCGGAATGAGCAGTTCTTC. Its protein is CASTAGGRNEQFF.

This clonotype was counted a few times. The rearrangement links TRBV6-5 to TRBJ2-1, with D maybe TRBD2 (7 bases). This CDR3 has 16 residues. V dropped 1 base and J dropped 0 bases, with 10 bases sitting between them. Germline V gene lookup returns CDR1 MNHEY and CDR2 SVGAGI. CDR3 DNA: TGTGCCAGCAGTTACTATGGGGGGGCCTCCTACAATGAGCAGTTCTTC. This gives the protein CASSYYGGASYNEQFF.

This clonotype occurred a few times. The V and J genes are TRBV5-6 and TRBJ2-3; D ambiguous. The CDR3 contains 14 residues. V was trimmed by 0 bases and J by 6 bases, leaving 11 bases between them. The germline gives CDR1 SGHDT, CDR2 YYEEEE. DNA of the CDR3: TGTGCCAGCAGCTTGGAGGAAGCCCTGGATACGCAGTATTTT. Its translation is CASSLEEALDTQYF.

This clonotype was counted between two and nine times. The chain employs TRBV27 and TRBJ2-2, with D tentatively TRBD2 (6 bases). Germline V gene lookup returns CDR1 MNHEY and CDR2 SMNVEV (reference sequence). The length of the CDR3 is 17 residues. The V end was cut by 5 bases, the J end by 4 bases, with 20 bases between. The CDR3 sequence: CASSPHMGGAGTGELFF. In nucleotides, the CDR3 is TGTGCCAGCAGTCCACACATGGGCGGGGCGGGCACCGGGGAGCTGTTTTTT.

The CDR3, as DNA: TGTGCCAGCAGCCCAAAGGCGGGACGAGGCTACACCTTC. It specifies CASSPKAGRGYTF. J is TRBJ1-2 and V is TRBV28; D is perhaps TRBD1 (5 bases). The CDR3 loop spans 13 amino acids. Germline V gene lookup returns CDR1 MDHEN and CDR2 SYDVKM. The germline V and J ends were trimmed by 6 bases and 8 bases, with 16 bases remaining between them.

This clonotype was detected many times. The chain joins TRBV7-2 to TRBJ2-1; 7 bases align to TRBD2. Trimming took 4 bases from V and 4 from J; bases not matched to a gene: 7. Germline V gene sequence: CDR1 SGHTA, CDR2 FQGNSA. The CDR3 is 15 residues long. The CDR3, as DNA: TGTGCCAGCAGCTCCATGGGGGGGACTTACAATGAGCAGTTCTTC. Translated: CASSSMGGTYNEQFF.

The chain carries TRBV7-9 and TRBJ1-1; D is unresolved. This CDR3 contains 14 residues. Germline loops: CDR1 SEHNR, CDR2 FQNEAQ (reference sequence). Trimming stripped 5 bases from V and 7 bases from J, with 17 bases between. CDR3 nucleotide sequence: TGTGCCAGCAGCCCGCTCGATGGAGTTATTGAAGCTTTCTTT. Translated, it gives CASSPLDGVIEAFF.

This clonotype has a count of ten or more. J is TRBJ2-7 and V is TRBV7-2; D unresolved. The CDR3 is 12 amino acids. V was clipped by 2 bases and J by 5 bases, with 7 bases between them. Germline V CDR1 and CDR2: SGHTA, FQGNSA. The CDR3 region has the DNA TGTGCCAGCAGCTTAATGGGCCACGAGCAGTACGTC. Amino acid sequence: CASSLMGHEQYV.

The gene calls are TRBV6-2 or TRBV6-3 and TRBJ2-4, with TRBD2 identical over 7 bases. The CDR3 is 15 residues long. V trimming: 5 bases; J trimming: 8 bases; junction bases outside the gene matches: 12. CDR1 is MNHEY and CDR2 is SVGEGT in the germline V gene. The CDR3 loop reads CASSTDVPGGYIQYF. CDR3 DNA sequence: TGTGCCAGCAGTACGGACGTCCCCGGGGGGTACATTCAGTACTTC.

This clonotype showed up just a few times. The chain links TRBV2 to TRBJ1-2, with D tentatively TRBD1 (6 bases). This CDR3 is 14 amino acids long. V gave up 3 bases and J gave up 8 bases, with 16 bases separating them. Germline V gene lookup returns CDR1 SNHLY and CDR2 FYNNEI. The CDR3 reads CASSDRGQSPGYTF. CDR3 in DNA: TGTGCCAGCAGTGACAGGGGCCAGAGTCCGGGCTACACCTTC.

This clonotype has more than one count but fewer than ten. The chain is built from TRBV7-6 and TRBJ1-1; D unresolved. The V and J ends lost 5 bases and 7 bases respectively, with 14 bases between them. Germline-derived CDR1 and CDR2 are SGHVS and FNYEAQ. The CDR3 spans 13 residues. The CDR3 loop is CASSQGSGVEAFF. The CDR3 DNA is TGTGCCAGCAGCCAAGGATCCGGGGTTGAAGCTTTCTTT.

This clonotype was found once. V gene TRBV14 combines with J gene TRBJ2-2, with 7 nucleotides matching TRBD1. This CDR3 is built from 19 residues. CDR1 is SGHDN and CDR2 is FVKESK in the germline V gene. The V segment lost 0 bases and the J segment 5 bases; nucleotides outside the gene matches: 15. The CDR3 DNA follows: TGTGCCAGCAGCCAAGAGTTTCCCCGACAGGGACGTGGAACCGGGGAGCTGTTTTTT. Encoded protein: CASSQEFPRQGRGTGELFF.

Points on this clonotype: This clone may be a read error of a much larger clone one base away. The V gene is TRBV7-4, the J gene TRBJ1-1; tentatively, D is TRBD1 (5 bases). CDR1 is SGHVT, CDR2 SQSDAQ, per germline. This CDR3 comprises 16 residues. CDR3 amino acids: CASSPKGALGDTKAFF. The CDR3, as DNA: TGTGCCAGCAGCCCGAAAGGGGCCCTTGGTGACACTAAAGCTTTCTTT.